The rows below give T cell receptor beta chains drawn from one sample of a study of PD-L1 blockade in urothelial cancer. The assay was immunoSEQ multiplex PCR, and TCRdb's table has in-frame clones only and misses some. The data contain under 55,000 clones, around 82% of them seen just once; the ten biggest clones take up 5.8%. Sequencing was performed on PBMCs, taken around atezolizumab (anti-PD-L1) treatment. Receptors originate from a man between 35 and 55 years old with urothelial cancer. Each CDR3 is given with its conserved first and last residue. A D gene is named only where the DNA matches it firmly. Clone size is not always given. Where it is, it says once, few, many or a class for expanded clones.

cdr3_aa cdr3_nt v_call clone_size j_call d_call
CASSIGPTTGTGGSGYTF TGTGCCAGTAGTATCGGACCCACTACCGGGACAGGGGGTTCTGGCTACACCTTC TRBV19 NA TRBJ1-2 TRBD1
CATSRDLAGGTDTQYF TGTGCCACCAGCAGAGATCTAGCGGGAGGCACAGATACGCAGTATTTT TRBV15 NA TRBJ2-3 TRBD2
CASSETLTGAGSYNEQFF TGTGCCAGCAGTGAAACCCTTACAGGGGCGGGCTCCTACAATGAGCAGTTCTTC TRBV6-1 NA TRBJ2-1 TRBD1
CASTSGLAGQETQYF TGTGCCAGCACCTCGGGACTAGCGGGCCAAGAGACCCAGTACTTC TRBV2 many TRBJ2-5 TRBD2
CASKRTGDQQTQYF TGTGCCAGCAAAAGGACAGGGGACCAACAGACCCAGTACTTC TRBV6-1 once TRBJ2-5 TRBD1
CASSAGTRETQYF TGTGCCAGCAGCGCCGGGACAAGGGAGACCCAGTACTTC TRBV9 NA TRBJ2-5 NA
CASSFEQGADTQYF TGTGCCAGCAGCTTTGAACAGGGCGCAGATACGCAGTATTTT TRBV7-6 NA TRBJ2-3 NA
CASSRWQKETQYF TGCGCCAGCAGCCGGTGGCAAAAAGAGACCCAGTACTTC TRBV4-1 NA TRBJ2-5 NA
CASSPGGSETQYF TGTGCCAGCAGCCCGGGGGGGAGTGAGACCCAGTACTTC TRBV7-2 NA TRBJ2-5 TRBD2
CATSAGQPRGETQYF TGTGCCACCAGCGCCGGACAGCCTAGGGGAGAGACCCAGTACTTC TRBV15 NA TRBJ2-5 NA
CASSPGSGNTIYF TGTGCCAGCAGCCCAGGGTCTGGAAACACCATATATTTT TRBV7-3 NA TRBJ1-3 NA
CASSSRKAGDRGTEAFF TGTGCCAGCAGCTCCCGAAAAGCCGGGGACAGGGGCACTGAAGCTTTCTTT TRBV7-9 NA TRBJ1-1 TRBD1
CASRTTGREAFF TGTGCCAGCAGAACCACAGGGCGTGAAGCTTTCTTT TRBV28 NA TRBJ1-1 NA
CASRRQSSYEQYF TGTGCCAGCAGACGACAGAGCTCCTACGAGCAGTACTTC TRBV28 NA TRBJ2-7 NA
CAWAGTGRSGELFF TGTGCCTGGGCCGGGACAGGGAGGTCCGGGGAGCTGTTTTTT TRBV30 once TRBJ2-2 TRBD1
CASSLGRRGAFF TGTGCCAGCAGCTTAGGGAGGAGGGGAGCTTTCTTT TRBV7-8 NA TRBJ1-1 NA
CASSLYSPGDSSGNTIYF TGCGCCAGCAGCTTGTATAGTCCAGGCGATAGCTCTGGAAACACCATATATTTT TRBV5-1 NA TRBJ1-3 NA
CSVVARLAKNIQYF TGCAGCGTTGTAGCGAGACTAGCCAAAAACATTCAGTACTTC TRBV29-1 NA TRBJ2-4 NA
CASSFNYNEQFF TGTGCCAGCAGCTTTAACTACAATGAGCAGTTCTTC TRBV5-4 NA TRBJ2-1 NA
CASGSGQGAGEQYF TGTGCCAGTGGCTCGGGACAGGGGGCGGGCGAGCAGTACTTC TRBV19 NA TRBJ2-7 TRBD1
CAWSVLGAGGETQYF TGTGCCTGGAGTGTACTTGGCGCGGGGGGGGAGACCCAGTACTTC TRBV30 NA TRBJ2-5 TRBD2
CASRETGIGYTF TGTGCCAGCAGAGAGACAGGGATAGGCTACACCTTC TRBV2 NA TRBJ1-2 TRBD1
CASSLGQGVYEQYF TGTGCCAGCAGCTTAGGGCAGGGGGTGTACGAGCAGTACTTC TRBV7-3 NA TRBJ2-7 TRBD1
CARSLSRSGRFYNEQFF TGTGCCAGAAGCCTTAGCCGTAGCGGGAGGTTTTACAATGAGCAGTTCTTC TRBV7-5 NA TRBJ2-1 NA
CASSQQDRNTGELFF TGCGCCAGCAGCCAGCAGGACAGGAACACCGGGGAGCTGTTTTTT TRBV4-1 NA TRBJ2-2 NA
CASITSKETQYF TGTGCCAGCATAACTAGTAAAGAGACCCAGTACTTC TRBV2 NA TRBJ2-5 NA
CASSLEQGQLAKNIQYF TGCGCCAGCAGCTTAGAACAGGGGCAGTTAGCCAAAAACATTCAGTACTTC TRBV5-1 NA TRBJ2-4 TRBD1
CASSLFRFRARNAEAFF TGTGCCAGCAGTTTGTTTCGGTTCAGGGCTCGGAACGCTGAAGCTTTCTTT TRBV28 NA TRBJ1-1 NA